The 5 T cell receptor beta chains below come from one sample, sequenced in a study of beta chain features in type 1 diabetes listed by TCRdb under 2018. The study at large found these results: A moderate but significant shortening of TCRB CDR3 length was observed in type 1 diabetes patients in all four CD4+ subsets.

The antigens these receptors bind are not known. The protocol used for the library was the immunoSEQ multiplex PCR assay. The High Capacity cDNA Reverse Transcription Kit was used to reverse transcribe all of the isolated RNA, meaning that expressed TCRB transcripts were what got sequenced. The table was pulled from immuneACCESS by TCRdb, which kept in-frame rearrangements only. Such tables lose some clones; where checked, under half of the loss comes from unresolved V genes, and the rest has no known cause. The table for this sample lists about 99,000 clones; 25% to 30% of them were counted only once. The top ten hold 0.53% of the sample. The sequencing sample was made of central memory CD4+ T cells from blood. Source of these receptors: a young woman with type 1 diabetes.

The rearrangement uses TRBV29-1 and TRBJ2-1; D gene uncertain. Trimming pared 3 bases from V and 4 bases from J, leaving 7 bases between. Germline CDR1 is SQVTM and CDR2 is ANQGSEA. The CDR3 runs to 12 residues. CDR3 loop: CSVDARYNEQFF. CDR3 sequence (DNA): TGCAGCGTTGATGCTCGGTACAATGAGCAGTTCTTC.

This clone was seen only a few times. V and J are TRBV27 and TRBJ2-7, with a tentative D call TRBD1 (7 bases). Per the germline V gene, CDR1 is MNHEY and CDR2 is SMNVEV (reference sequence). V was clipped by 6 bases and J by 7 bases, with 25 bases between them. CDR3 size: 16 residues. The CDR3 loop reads CASSLTSSRPGGEQYF. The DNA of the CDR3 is TGTGCCAGCAGCCTCACTAGCAGCCGCCCAGGGGGGGAGCAGTACTTC.

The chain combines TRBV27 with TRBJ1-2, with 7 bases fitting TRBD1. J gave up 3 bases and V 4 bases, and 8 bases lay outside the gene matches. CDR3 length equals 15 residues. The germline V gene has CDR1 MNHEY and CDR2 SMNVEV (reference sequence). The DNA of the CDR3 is TGTGCCAGCAGTTCACAGGGGCGGGGGGACTATGGCTACACCTTC. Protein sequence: CASSSQGRGDYGYTF.

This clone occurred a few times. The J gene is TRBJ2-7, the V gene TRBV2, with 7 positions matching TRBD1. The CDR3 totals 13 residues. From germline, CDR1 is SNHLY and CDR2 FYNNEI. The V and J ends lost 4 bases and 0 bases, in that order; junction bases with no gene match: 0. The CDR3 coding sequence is TGTGCCAGCAGTGGGGACAGCTCCTACGAGCAGTACGTC. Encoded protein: CASSGDSSYEQYV.

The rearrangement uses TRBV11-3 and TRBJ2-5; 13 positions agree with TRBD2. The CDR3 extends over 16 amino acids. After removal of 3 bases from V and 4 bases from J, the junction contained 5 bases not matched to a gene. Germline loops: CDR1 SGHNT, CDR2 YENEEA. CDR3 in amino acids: CASSFGLAGVSETQYF. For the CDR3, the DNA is TGTGCCAGCAGCTTCGGACTAGCGGGAGTATCAGAGACCCAGTACTTC.